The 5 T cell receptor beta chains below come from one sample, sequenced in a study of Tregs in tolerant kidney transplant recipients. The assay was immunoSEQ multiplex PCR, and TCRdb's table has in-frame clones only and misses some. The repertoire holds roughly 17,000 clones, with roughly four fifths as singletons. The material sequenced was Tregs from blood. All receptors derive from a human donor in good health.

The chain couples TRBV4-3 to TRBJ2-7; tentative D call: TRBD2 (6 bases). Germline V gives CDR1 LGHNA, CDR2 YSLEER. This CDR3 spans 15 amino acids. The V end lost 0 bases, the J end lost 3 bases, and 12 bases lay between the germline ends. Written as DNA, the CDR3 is TGCGCCAGCAGCCAAGATAATGTAGCGGTCTACGAGCAGTACTTC. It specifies CASSQDNVAVYEQYF.

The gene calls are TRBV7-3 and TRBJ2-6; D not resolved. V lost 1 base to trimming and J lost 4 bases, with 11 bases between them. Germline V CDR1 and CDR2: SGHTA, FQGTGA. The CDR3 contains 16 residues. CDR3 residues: CASSLNGGAGANVLTF. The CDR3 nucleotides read TGTGCCAGCAGCTTAAACGGTGGAGCGGGGGCCAACGTCCTGACTTTC.

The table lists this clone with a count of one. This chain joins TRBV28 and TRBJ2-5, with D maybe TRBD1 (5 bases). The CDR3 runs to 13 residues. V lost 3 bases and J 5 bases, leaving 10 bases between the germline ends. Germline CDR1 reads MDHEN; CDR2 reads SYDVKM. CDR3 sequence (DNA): TGTGCCAGCAGTTTTCAGGGTGGGGAGACCCAGTACTTC. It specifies CASSFQGGETQYF.

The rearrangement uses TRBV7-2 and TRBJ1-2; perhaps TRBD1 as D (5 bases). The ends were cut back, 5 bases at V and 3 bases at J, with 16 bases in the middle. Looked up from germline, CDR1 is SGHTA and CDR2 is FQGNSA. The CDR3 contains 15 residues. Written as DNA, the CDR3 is TGTGCCAGCAGCCCCCCTACGGGGGTGTACTATGGCTACACCTTC. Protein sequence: CASSPPTGVYYGYTF. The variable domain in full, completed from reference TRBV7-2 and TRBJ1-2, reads GAGVSQSPSNKVTEKGKDVELRCDPISGHTALYWYRQSLGQGLEFLIYFQGNSAPDKSGLPSDRFSAERTGGSVSTLTIQRTQQEDSAVYLCASSPPTGVYYGYTFGSGTRLTVV.

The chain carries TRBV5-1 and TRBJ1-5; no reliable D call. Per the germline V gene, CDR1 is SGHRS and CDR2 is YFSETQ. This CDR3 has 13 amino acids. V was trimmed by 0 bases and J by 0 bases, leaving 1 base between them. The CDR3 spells CASSLDSNQPQHF. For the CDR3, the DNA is TGCGCCAGCAGCTTGGATAGCAATCAGCCCCAGCATTTT.